The T cell receptor beta chain described here comes from a study of post-analysis software for immune sequencing data. Across the whole study: Secondary progressive, relapsing-remitting and progressive-relapsing multiple sclerosis were among the included disease courses.

Unique molecular identifiers were present in the TCR beta cDNA libraries. T cells numbering roughly 1 to 10 million yielded cDNA molecules that totaled about 500,000. TCRdb called the PCR reads again in MiXCR, with one record for every CDR3 protein. The data hold hundreds of thousands of distinct CDR3 sequences, with less than 35% observed a single time. In the case of this clonotype: What it binds is not known.

General observations from the study: Same-batch preparations were strongly co-clustered by F measure. About five TRBV segments, including TRBV5-6, TRBV5-1 and TRBV20-1, were more frequent in patients than controls. Significantly lower normalized Chao1 diversity was seen in multiple sclerosis patients than in controls.

CDR1 and CDR2 (germline): SGHRS, YFSETQ. V was clipped by 3 bases and J by 0 bases; unmatched bases: 8. This CDR3 region has 17 residues. The sequence was collected from a girl aged 5-17 years with multiple sclerosis. The V call is TRBV5-1, the J call TRBJ1-4; 7 bases are shared with TRBD1. The sequenced material came from blood. The DNA of the CDR3 is TGCGCCAGCAGCTGGGGACAGCATTCTGCAACTAATGAAAAACTGTTTTTT. Amino acids: CASSWGQHSATNEKLFF.